The 11 T cell receptor beta chains presented below share a single source sample, sequenced in a study of CD8 T cells in ankylosing spondylitis. TCRdb reanalysed the 5' RACE reads using MiXCR and keeps one entry per CDR3 protein. Among 300,000 to 400,000 distinct CDR3 sequences listed, roughly 20% were seen once. Sequencing was carried out using blood, either unsorted or a sorted T cell fraction (not recorded which). Every receptor here comes from a male donor with ankylosing spondylitis or in good health (not recorded which).

This clonotype occurred once. The CDR3 reads CSAERDEQYEQYF. CDR3 nucleotide sequence: TGCAGTGCTGAACGGGACGAGCAATACGAGCAGTACTTC. This chain links TRBV20-1 with TRBJ2-7, with D perhaps given as TRBD1 or TRBD2 (5 bases each). The CDR3 consists of 13 residues. The germline V and J ends were trimmed by 5 bases and 4 bases, with 15 bases remaining between them. Looked up from germline, CDR1 is DFQATT and CDR2 is SNEGSKA (reference sequence).

On this clonotype itself: One end of the junction varies from germline; a read error may be responsible. The chain has TRBV29-1 and TRBJ2-1; perhaps TRBD1 as D (5 bases). The CDR3 length is 14 residues. The germline CDR1 and CDR2 sequences are SQVTM and ANQGSEA. This CDR3 reads CCVDSMQGYNEQFF. CDR3 in DNA: TGCTGCGTTGATTCTATGCAGGGTTACAATGAGCAGTTCTTC.

This clonotype showed up many times. J is TRBJ2-3 and V is TRBV29-1; D ambiguous. The V and J ends lost 3 bases and 6 bases respectively, with 4 bases between them. The CDR3 is 10 residues long. Germline V gene sequence: CDR1 SQVTM, CDR2 ANQGSEA. CDR3 residues: CSVELDTQYF. The CDR3 coding sequence is TGCAGCGTTGAGCTGGATACGCAGTATTTT.

This clonotype was counted at least ten times. The junction departs from germline at one end; a sequencing error may be responsible. J is TRBJ2-5 and V is TRBV7-2; tentatively, D is TRBD1 (5 bases). There are 13 residues in the CDR3. From germline, CDR1 is SGHTA and CDR2 FQGNSA. CDR3 sequence: CASSFQGRETQYF. The CDR3, as DNA: TGTGCTAGCAGCTTCCAGGGCAGGGAGACCCAGTACTTC. Using reference TRBV7-2 and TRBJ2-5 for the parts outside the CDR3, the full variable domain is GAGVSQSPSNKVTEKGKDVELRCDPISGHTALYWYRQSLGQGLEFLIYFQGNSAPDKSGLPSDRFSAERTGGSVSTLTIQRTQQEDSAVYLCASSFQGRETQYFGPGTRLLVL.

This clonotype has a handful of counts. The rearrangement joins TRBV24-1 to TRBJ2-1, with 12 positions matching TRBD2. Germline-derived CDR1 and CDR2 are KGHDR and SFDVKD. The length of the CDR3 is 16 residues. J gave up 4 bases and V 3 bases, and 3 bases lay outside the gene matches. DNA for the CDR3: TGTGCCACCAGTGATCCTAGCGGGGGGGGGTACAATGAGCAGTTCTTC. It specifies CATSDPSGGGYNEQFF.

The chain uses TRBV27 and TRBJ2-3; tentative D call: TRBD1 (6 bases). Germline CDR1 MNHEY, CDR2 SMNVEV (reference sequence). Trimming removed 2 bases at V and 4 bases at J, with 13 bases between. This CDR3 contains 15 residues. The CDR3 sequence is CASSLVLPGADTQYF. CDR3 DNA sequence: TGTGCCAGCAGTTTAGTATTGCCAGGGGCAGATACGCAGTATTTT.

This rearrangement joins TRBV29-1 to TRBJ2-1; TRBD1 is a possible D gene (7 bases). V shed 4 bases and J shed 7 bases, with 17 bases lying between them. This CDR3 region has 14 residues. Germline V lookup: CDR1 SQVTM, CDR2 ANQGSEA. The CDR3 DNA reads TGCAGCGTTGCAGGGGGACTGCGAGTAAATGAGCAGTTCTTC. It codes for CSVAGGLRVNEQFF.

The chain combines TRBV7-9 with TRBJ1-3; D gene unclear. V was pared by 3 bases and J by 4 bases, with 4 bases between. Per germline, CDR1 SEHNR and CDR2 FQNEAQ (reference sequence). The CDR3 totals 12 residues. As DNA, the CDR3 is TGTGCCAGCAGCTTCCCGGGAAACACCATATATTTT. This translates into CASSFPGNTIYF.

There are a few counts of this clonotype. V is TRBV12-3 or TRBV12-4 and J is TRBJ1-1; no clear D. The V end lost 3 bases, the J end lost 4 bases, and 12 bases lay between the germline ends. The CDR3 spans 14 residues. The CDR3 reads CASSLSGVITEAFF. In DNA form, the CDR3 reads TGTGCCAGCAGTTTGTCCGGGGTAATCACTGAAGCTTTCTTT.

V usage is TRBV7-2 and J usage is TRBJ2-1; D uncertain. In germline, CDR1 is SGHTA, CDR2 FQGNSA. This CDR3 comprises 15 residues. With 4 bases removed from V and 0 bases from J, the gap between germline ends came to 10 bases. For the CDR3, the DNA is TGTGCCAGCAGCTCCAACCCGAGCTCCTACAATGAGCAGTTCTTC. Translated, it gives CASSSNPSSYNEQFF.

The chain is built from TRBV27 and TRBJ2-7; 11 nucleotides match TRBD2. There are 13 residues in the CDR3. The V and J ends lost 9 bases and 4 bases, in that order; junction bases with no gene match: 5. The germline V gene encodes CDR1 MNHEY and CDR2 SMNVEV (reference sequence). The chain's CDR3 is CASGIAGGYEQYF. DNA of the CDR3: TGTGCCAGTGGGATAGCGGGGGGGTACGAGCAGTACTTC.